A single sample gave rise to the 20 T cell receptor beta chains below, sequenced in a study of CD8+CD57+ T cells in acquired aplastic anemia. Both TCR beta VDJ combination and CDR3 sequence profiling were carried out. Genomic DNA was the template for this profiling. TCRdb ran MiXCR on the reads and lists one entry per CDR3 protein. Among 200,000 or so distinct CDR3 sequences listed, 50% to 75% were seen once. Sample: sorted CD4+, CD8+, or CD8+CD57+ T cells (not recorded which) from PBMCs. These receptors all come from a human donor with severe aplastic anemia or a healthy control (not recorded which).

As for this clonotype: A much larger clone is a single base away; this may be a read error. The rearrangement joins TRBV6-2 or TRBV6-3 to TRBJ2-7; 14 bases are a match to TRBD2. The germline gives CDR1 MNHEY, CDR2 SVGEGT. The CDR3 contains 15 residues. The CDR3 DNA sequence: TGTGCCAGCAGACTCGGACTAGCGGGGGGCTACGATCAGTACTTC. It is translated as CASRLGLAGGYDQYF.

The chain employs TRBV7-9 and TRBJ2-1, with 7 bases identical to TRBD1. The germline gives CDR1 SEHNR, CDR2 FQNEAQ (reference sequence). The CDR3 totals 15 residues. V gave up 4 bases and J gave up 3 bases; unmatched junction bases: 6. The CDR3: CASSSPDRSYNEQFF. The CDR3 DNA sequence: TGTGCCAGCAGCTCGCCGGACAGGAGCTACAATGAGCAGTTCTTC.

This clonotype was counted only a few times. The genes are TRBV5-4 and TRBJ1-6; D may be TRBD1 (6 bases). Trimming shortened V by 4 bases and J by 10 bases, and 15 bases separated the two germline ends. Germline V gene lookup returns CDR1 SGHNT and CDR2 YYREEE (reference sequence). This CDR3 is built from 14 residues. CDR3 loop: CASSLGQSSSPLHF. DNA for the CDR3: TGTGCCAGCAGCCTTGGACAGTCTAGCTCACCCCTCCACTTT.

Points on this clonotype: The junction differs from germline at one of its ends, possibly a read error. This chain joins TRBV24-1 and TRBJ2-7; D possibly corresponds to TRBD1 (6 bases). In germline, CDR1 is KGHDR, CDR2 SFDVKD. The CDR3 has 13 amino acids. In DNA form, the CDR3 reads TGTGCCGCCAGTTGGACAGCGATCTACGAGCAGTACTTC. Its translation is CAASWTAIYEQYF.

The chain employs TRBV5-1 and TRBJ1-1; a possible D gene is TRBD1 (6 bases). This CDR3 contains 16 residues. Germline V gene data show CDR1 as SGHRS and CDR2 as YFSETQ. With 4 bases removed from V and 7 bases from J, the gap between germline ends came to 23 bases. Here the CDR3 reads CASSLSGGNGGDEAFF. CDR3 in DNA: TGCGCCAGCAGCCTCTCCGGGGGCAATGGGGGGGATGAAGCTTTCTTT.

The rearrangement uses TRBV7-2 and TRBJ1-2; D is possibly TRBD1 (5 bases). Trimming took off 6 bases at V and 7 bases at J, with 21 bases between the two ends. From germline, CDR1 is SGHTA and CDR2 FQGNSA. The CDR3 length is 15 residues. CDR3 DNA: TGTGCCAGCAGGACCTACACGCCGGGGGAGAGTGGCTACACCTTC. It yields the protein CASRTYTPGESGYTF.

With respect to this clonotype: This CDR3 is missing its conserved last phenylalanine or tryptophan, likely due to a read error. This chain uses TRBV19 with TRBJ1-1; D not certain. The CDR3 runs 15 residues. The germline CDR1 and CDR2 sequences are LNHDA and SQIVND (reference sequence). CDR3: CASNIDRSGYTEAFL. CDR3 DNA: TGTGCCAGTAATATAGATCGGAGCGGTTACACTGAAGCTTTCCTT.

The V call is TRBV6-5, the J call TRBJ2-2, with D perhaps given as TRBD1 or TRBD2 (5 bases each). Trimming took off 11 bases at V and 3 bases at J, with 13 bases between the two ends. The CDR3 sequence is 13 residues long. The germline gives CDR1 MNHEY, CDR2 SVGAGI. CDR3 coding DNA: TGTGCCGGGGGACCGTGGGACACCGGGGAGCTGTTTTTT. Its translation: CAGGPWDTGELFF.

This clonotype was counted once. The rearrangement uses TRBV20-1 and TRBJ2-3; 10 bases agree with TRBD2. Germline-derived CDR1 and CDR2 are DFQATT and SNEGSKA (reference sequence). CDR3 length equals 15 residues. J lost 6 bases, V lost 3 bases, and 9 bases had no gene match. The CDR3 region is CSARKAGGPPDTQYF. Written as DNA, the CDR3 is TGCAGTGCTAGGAAAGCGGGAGGGCCGCCCGATACGCAGTATTTT.

The V call is TRBV20-1, the J call TRBJ1-6; D ambiguous. V was trimmed by 0 bases and J by 1 base, leaving 4 bases between them. CDR3 length: 14 amino acids. Germline CDR1 DFQATT, CDR2 SNEGSKA (reference sequence). The CDR3 DNA reads TGCAGTGCTAGAGACGGGTCCTATAATTCACCCCTCCACTTT. Translating gives CSARDGSYNSPLHF.

V and J are TRBV29-1 and TRBJ1-2; 8 nucleotides align to TRBD1. This CDR3 is 12 amino acids long. V lost 7 bases and J lost 7; bases outside the gene matches: 8. In germline, CDR1 is SQVTM, CDR2 ANQGSEA. DNA of the CDR3: TGCAGCGGACGGACAGGGAGCGCTGGCTACACCTTC. Translation gives CSGRTGSAGYTF.

The rearrangement joins TRBV7-9 to TRBJ2-3, with D possibly matching TRBD2 (6 bases). Trimming took off 3 bases at V and 4 bases at J, with 17 bases between the two ends. CDR1 is SEHNR, CDR2 FQNEAQ, per germline (reference sequence). The CDR3 sequence is 16 residues long. This CDR3 reads CASSLGDSSPADTQYF. The CDR3 nucleotides read TGTGCCAGCAGCTTGGGGGACTCCTCCCCCGCAGATACGCAGTATTTT. Combining the CDR3 with reference TRBV7-9 and TRBJ2-3 gives the whole variable domain DTGVSQNPRHKITKRGQNVTFRCDPISEHNRLYWYRQTLGQGPEFLTYFQNEAQLEKSRLLSDRFSAERPKGSFSTLEIQRTEQGDSAMYLCASSLGDSSPADTQYFGPGTRLTVL.

The rearrangement uses TRBV7-9 and TRBJ2-7; 8 bases line up with TRBD1. The ends lost 5 bases at V and 9 bases at J; junction bases unmatched: 6. The length of the CDR3 is 12 residues. CDR1 and CDR2 from the germline V gene are SEHNR and FQNEAQ (reference sequence). CDR3 bases: TGTGCCAGCAGCGGACAGGGCGTAGGGCAGTACTTC. Amino acids: CASSGQGVGQYF.

Many counts were recorded for this clonotype. This chain uses TRBV7-2 with TRBJ2-7; D is unresolved. CDR1 and CDR2 from the germline V gene are SGHTA and FQGNSA. The CDR3 has 13 residues. Trimming took off 3 bases at V and 0 bases at J, with 6 bases between the two ends. The CDR3 DNA sequence: TGTGCCAGCAGCTTGGGCGTCTCCTACGAGCAGTACTTC. Its protein product is CASSLGVSYEQYF.

This clonotype was seen ten or more times. The chain joins TRBV7-3 to TRBJ2-7; 7 bases match TRBD2. Germline CDR1 SGHTA, CDR2 FQGTGA. V trimming: 7 bases; J trimming: 4 bases; junction bases outside the gene matches: 10. There are 14 residues in the CDR3. The CDR3 DNA sequence: TGTGCCAGCATCACGGTCAAGCGGGGTTACGAGCAGTACTTC. It translates to CASITVKRGYEQYF.

This clonotype was detected many times. The V and J genes are TRBV19 and TRBJ2-7, with 9 bases lining up with TRBD1. The V segment lost 5 bases and the J segment 0 bases; nucleotides outside the gene matches: 5. The germline V gene has CDR1 LNHDA and CDR2 SQIVND (reference sequence). This CDR3 comprises 15 residues. CDR3 nucleotide sequence: TGTGCCAGTAGTCCCGGGACAGGGAGCTCCTACGAGCAGTACTTC. It specifies CASSPGTGSSYEQYF.

The J gene is TRBJ2-7, the V gene TRBV7-9, with TRBD2 identical over 7 bases. CDR3 length equals 14 residues. The trim removed 9 bases at V and 2 bases at J, leaving 10 bases unmatched. Germline CDR1 is SEHNR and CDR2 is FQNEAQ (reference sequence). CDR3 loop: CASASGSIAYEQYF. The CDR3 nucleotides are TGTGCCAGTGCTAGCGGTTCAATCGCCTACGAGCAGTACTTC.

The V call is TRBV29-1, the J call TRBJ2-1; perhaps TRBD1 as D (6 bases). Germline CDR1 reads SQVTM; CDR2 reads ANQGSEA. This CDR3 spans 15 amino acids. Trimming cost V 6 bases and J 0 bases, with 15 bases left between them. The CDR3 loop reads CSVAGQPPSYNEQFF. The CDR3, as DNA: TGCAGCGTGGCAGGACAGCCCCCCTCCTACAATGAGCAGTTCTTC.

This clonotype was seen a few times. The chain carries TRBV7-6 and TRBJ2-3; D is possibly TRBD2 (5 bases). This CDR3 is 16 amino acids long. CDR1 is SGHVS and CDR2 is FNYEAQ in the germline V gene. Trimming pared 5 bases from V and 3 bases from J, leaving 18 bases between. Here the CDR3 reads CASSPFAGRQTDTQYF. The CDR3 nucleotides are TGTGCCAGCAGCCCCTTCGCGGGCCGACAAACAGATACGCAGTATTTT.

This clonotype has a handful of counts. The V call is TRBV20-1, the J call TRBJ2-3, with TRBD2 matching over 11 bases. This CDR3 region has 16 residues. Germline V gene data show CDR1 as DFQATT and CDR2 as SNEGSKA (reference sequence). V shed 4 bases, J shed 2 bases, and the junction held 8 bases outside the gene matches. The CDR3 loop is CSATSLAGGDTDTQYF. CDR3 DNA: TGCAGTGCTACCTCCCTAGCGGGGGGTGACACAGATACGCAGTATTTT.